This T cell receptor (beta chain) is from a study of blood T cells in healthy people across ages. Total RNA, at least 5 micrograms per sample, came from PBMCs. Next came a second PCR, run for about 7 to 11 cycles, which used a sample-barcoded 5' primer along with a J-beta primer mix. TCRdb re-derived calls from the 5' RACE reads in MiXCR, one entry per CDR3 protein. Among 800,000 or so distinct CDR3 sequences listed, 46% were seen once. Germline V gene sequence: CDR1 SGHRS, CDR2 YFSETQ. This CDR3 has 15 residues. The V end lost 0 bases, the J end lost 7 bases, and 14 bases lay between the germline ends. This clonotype was seen only a few times.

The sequence derives from a man older than 75 in good health. The sequencing sample was made of blood. The gene calls are TRBV5-1 and TRBJ2-1; perhaps D is TRBD1 or TRBD2 (5 bases each). The CDR3 protein is CASSLVQGPVNEQFF. The CDR3 DNA follows: TGCGCCAGCAGCTTGGTGCAGGGACCGGTTAATGAGCAGTTCTTC.